The rows below give T cell receptor beta chains drawn from one sample of a study of cytomegalovirus exposure and HLA in healthy donors. The repertoire was sequenced with immunoSEQ multiplex PCR; TCRdb's copy has only in-frame clones and lacks some. The sample lists some 70,000 clones; less than 80% were seen once. The specimen was PBMCs. These receptors originate from a woman in her fifties or sixties in good health and CMV-seronegative. The CDR3 runs from the conserved cysteine through the conserved F or W.

j_call v_call cdr3_aa
TRBJ1-3 TRBV28 CASSLSLWNTIYF
TRBJ2-5 TRBV7-3 CASSPRGRAAETQYF
TRBJ1-5 TRBV19 CASSRDRVGNQPQHF
TRBJ2-1 TRBV6-5 CASSYFAGTSGDEQFF
TRBJ2-7 TRBV7-2 CASSSRGFSYEQYF
TRBJ2-7 TRBV29-1 CSVRGGDSSYEQYF
TRBJ2-1 TRBV4-3 CASSQVRGAGAIYNEQFF
TRBJ2-5 TRBV28 CASSTGTETETQYF
TRBJ2-4 TRBV5-1 CASSLSTGSAIQYF
TRBJ1-1 TRBV5-1 CASSWTGMNTEAFF
TRBJ2-7 TRBV28 CASSLAGGPYEQYF
TRBJ2-3 TRBV15 CATSRQPGQGDTQYF
TRBJ1-4 TRBV5-1 CASTRDGLNEKLFF
TRBJ2-7 TRBV10-2 CASRTSGAYEQYF
TRBJ1-5 TRBV19 CASSMDRGQPQHF
TRBJ2-7 TRBV4-1 CASSPYTGTGHF
TRBJ1-4 TRBV7-8 CASRQSRGSGEKLFF
TRBJ1-2 TRBV27 CASHRGLRYGYTF
TRBJ1-1 TRBV2 CASARRAGDTEAFF
TRBJ2-1 TRBV29-1 CSSHGRGGSVQFF
TRBJ2-4 TRBV11-2 CASSSARGRNIQYF
TRBJ1-1 TRBV7-9 CASRRDGDRAFF
TRBJ1-2 TRBV19 CASTPGTGANYGYTF
TRBJ2-7 TRBV7-3 CASSLSVGRDYEQYF